These T cell receptor beta chains were read from a single sample in a study of blood T cell repertoires in COVID-19. Repertoires were generated with immunoSEQ multiplex PCR, while TCRdb's copy carries only in-frame clones and drops some. The repertoire consists of tens of thousands of clones, with roughly 82% occurring once and the leading ten covering around 15%. The sample comprised peripheral blood. The receptors derive from a woman of 80 years or more with acute or convalescent COVID-19. CDR3s include the opening cysteine and the closing phenylalanine or tryptophan. The D gene is left open where the match is weak. Clone size is given for some rows only: seen once, a few or many times, or a class if the clone is expanded.

j_call,v_call,clone_size,d_call,cdr3_nt,cdr3_aa
TRBJ2-3,TRBV4-3,NA,TRBD2,TGCGCCAGCAGCCAAGAACTAGCGGGAGGAGGAGATACGCAGTATTTT,CASSQELAGGGDTQYF
TRBJ2-3,TRBV3-1/TRBV3-2,once,NA,TGTGCCAGCAGCCAAAGACAGAATTACACAGATACGCAGTATTTT,CASSQRQNYTDTQYF
TRBJ1-5,TRBV18,NA,TRBD1,TGTGCCAGCTCACCGCCGGGACAGAGCAATCAGCCCCAGCATTTT,CASSPPGQSNQPQHF
TRBJ2-5,TRBV10-1,NA,NA,TGCGCCAGCAGGACGGAGGGGGGGGAGACCCAGTACTTC,CASRTEGGETQYF
TRBJ1-2,TRBV6-1,NA,NA,TGTGCCAGCAGTGATGGAGGGGACGGCTACACCTTC,CASSDGGDGYTF
TRBJ2-7,TRBV7-9,medium-sized,TRBD1,TGTGCCAGCAGCTTAGGGACAGGGACTTACGAGCAGTACTTC,CASSLGTGTYEQYF
TRBJ2-1,TRBV12-3/TRBV12-4,NA,TRBD2,TGTGCCAGCATACTAGCGGGAGGTCTTGAGCAGTTCTTC,CASILAGGLEQFF
TRBJ2-7,TRBV19,NA,TRBD1,TGTGCCAGTAGCATCCGACAGGGGGTCTCCTACGAGCAGTACTTC,CASSIRQGVSYEQYF
TRBJ2-1,TRBV19,NA,TRBD2,TGTGCCAGTAAACTGACTAGCGGTTACAATGAGCAGTTCTTC,CASKLTSGYNEQFF
TRBJ2-7,TRBV7-8,NA,TRBD1,TGTGCCAGCAGCTTCTCGACCGGGACAGGGGCTAACGAGCAGTACTTC,CASSFSTGTGANEQYF
TRBJ2-6,TRBV19,once,TRBD1,TGTGCCAGTAGTTCCTCCGGGACAGGTTCTTCTGGGGCCAACGTCCTGACTTTC,CASSSSGTGSSGANVLTF
TRBJ2-1,TRBV29-1,few,TRBD1,TGCAGCGTGGGATCCGCAGGGGGCTCCTACAATGAGCAGTTCTTC,CSVGSAGGSYNEQFF
TRBJ2-1,TRBV2,NA,TRBD2,TGTGCCAGCCTTAGCGGGAGGATCTCCTACAATGAGCAGTTCTTC,CASLSGRISYNEQFF
TRBJ1-1,TRBV3-1/TRBV3-2,NA,NA,TGTGCCAGCAGCCAAGCGAAGGGGATAGTTCGCGCTTTCTTT,CASSQAKGIVRAFF
TRBJ2-7,TRBV7-9,NA,TRBD2,TGTGCCAGCAGCTTGACCGATAGCGGGAGGACTTCCTACGAGCAGTACTTC,CASSLTDSGRTSYEQYF
TRBJ2-5,TRBV6-2/TRBV6-3,many,NA,TGTGCCAGCAGTTACGGCGAGACCCAGTACTTC,CASSYGETQYF
TRBJ2-7,TRBV11-2,NA,TRBD2,TGTGCCAGCAGCTCCATAGCGGGGGCCTACGAGCAGTACTTC,CASSSIAGAYEQYF
TRBJ2-3,TRBV15,NA,NA,TGTGCCACCAGCAGAGAGAGAGAGCGCAAAGGCAGCACAGATACGCAGTATTTT,CATSRERERKGSTDTQYF
TRBJ1-2,TRBV5-6,NA,TRBD1,TGTGCCAGCAGCTTAAACAGGGGACTCTATGGCTACACCTTC,CASSLNRGLYGYTF
TRBJ1-1,TRBV9,NA,NA,TGTGCCAGCAGCTTGGACAGGAACACTGAAGCTTTCTTT,CASSLDRNTEAFF
TRBJ2-4,TRBV25-1,NA,TRBD1,TGTGCCAGCAGTGAATCTCGGAGACAGGGGAAATTCCCCAACATTCAGTACTTC,CASSESRRQGKFPNIQYF
TRBJ2-1,TRBV7-2,NA,NA,TGTGCCAGCAGCTTAAAGGTTAGACTAGAGCAGTTCTTC,CASSLKVRLEQFF
TRBJ2-2,TRBV7-8,NA,TRBD2,TGTGCCAGCAGCCCATTACCTAGCGGGAACACCGGGGAGCTGTTTTTT,CASSPLPSGNTGELFF
TRBJ2-7,TRBV18,NA,TRBD2,TGTGCCAGCTCACCCCCCGCGGGGACTAGCGGGAACTACGAGCAGTACTTC,CASSPPAGTSGNYEQYF
TRBJ2-7,TRBV7-9,once,NA,TGTGCCAGCAGCAGGGACGGGAACAAGTACTTC,CASSRDGNKYF
TRBJ1-1,TRBV25-1,NA,NA,TGTGCCAGCAGTGAAGGCCCCGAAGCTTTCTTT,CASSEGPEAFF
TRBJ2-1,TRBV18,NA,TRBD1,TGTGCCAGCTCACCGGGACAGGGGTACAATGAGCAGTTCTTC,CASSPGQGYNEQFF
TRBJ2-6,TRBV5-1,NA,NA,TGCGCCAGCAGCTTGTCTGGGGGCGCTGGGGCCAACGTCCTGACTTTC,CASSLSGGAGANVLTF
TRBJ2-5,TRBV2,NA,TRBD1,TGTGCCAGCAGCGACAGGGTCAGAGGGACCCAGTACTTC,CASSDRVRGTQYF
TRBJ2-3,TRBV5-4,NA,NA,TGTGCCAGCAGCCAAGGGGGTCTACCTAAAACAGATACGCAGTATTTT,CASSQGGLPKTDTQYF
TRBJ1-4,TRBV7-9,NA,TRBD1,TGTGCCAGCAGCCGACAGGGGCCGAGGCCAAATGAAAAACTGTTTTTT,CASSRQGPRPNEKLFF
TRBJ1-1,TRBV7-9,NA,TRBD1,TGTGCCAGCAGCCCACCCGGGACAGGGGGCTTTGAAGCTTTCTTT,CASSPPGTGGFEAFF
TRBJ2-1,TRBV5-1,once,TRBD2,TGCGCCAGCAGCTTGTTCGGACTAGCAGATTACAATGAGCAGTTCTTC,CASSLFGLADYNEQFF
TRBJ1-2,TRBV6-5,many,NA,TGTGCCAGCAGTTTTGCGACAGCCATAACCTCCGCTGGCTACACCTTC,CASSFATAITSAGYTF
TRBJ2-2,TRBV19,NA,TRBD2,TGTGCCAGTAGTGGCGGGAGACCCGGGGAGCTGTTTTTT,CASSGGRPGELFF
TRBJ2-7,TRBV7-6,NA,TRBD2,TGTGCCAGCAGCTTAGCCAACATTCAAGGGGCTAGCGGACCCTACGAGCAGTACTTC,CASSLANIQGASGPYEQYF
TRBJ1-2,TRBV5-5,once,NA,TGTGCCAGCGGAGAAGCTAACTATGGCTACACCTTC,CASGEANYGYTF
TRBJ2-7,TRBV20-1,NA,NA,TGCAGTGCCCTCCCGTACGAGCAGTACTTC,CSALPYEQYF
TRBJ1-5,TRBV29-1,once,NA,TGCAGCGTTCAAGGACTTAGCAATCAGCCCCAGCATTTT,CSVQGLSNQPQHF
TRBJ2-3,TRBV19,few,TRBD2,TGTGCCAGTAGCGGGAGGCCCACAGATACGCAGTATTTT,CASSGRPTDTQYF
TRBJ2-7,TRBV9,NA,NA,TGTGCCAGCAGCGTAGCTAATCAGGCGTACGAGCAGTACTTC,CASSVANQAYEQYF
TRBJ2-7,TRBV6-5,NA,NA,TGTGCCAGCAGTCGGGACTTCCCGGGGGAGCAGTACTTC,CASSRDFPGEQYF
TRBJ2-7,TRBV29-1,NA,TRBD1,TGCAGCGCCGAAGGGGGACAGGGGGCTTTATACGAGCAGTACTTC,CSAEGGQGALYEQYF
TRBJ1-2,TRBV29-1,NA,TRBD1,TGCAGCGTTGCCCCGACAGGGGGCCGGGGCTACACCTTC,CSVAPTGGRGYTF
TRBJ2-7,TRBV21-1,NA,NA,TGTGCCAGCAGCGAGTGGGGGACAGGGAGGTCGGAGCAGTACTTC,CASSEWGTGRSEQYF
TRBJ2-7,TRBV28,NA,TRBD2,TGTGCCAGCTGGGCTAGCGGGACCTACGAGCAGTACTTC,CASWASGTYEQYF
TRBJ1-3,TRBV11-2,NA,NA,TGTGCCAGCAGCGGGGGCCTCGGGGTGGGTGGAAACACCATATATTTT,CASSGGLGVGGNTIYF
TRBJ1-1,TRBV4-1,NA,TRBD1,TGCGCCAGCAGCCAGGTCCCGGGACAGGGGATGAACACTGAAGCTTTCTTT,CASSQVPGQGMNTEAFF
TRBJ1-2,TRBV12-3/TRBV12-4,few,NA,TGTGCCAGCAGTTCTAGGTCTAATGGCTACACCTTC,CASSSRSNGYTF
TRBJ2-2,TRBV11-2,once,NA,TGTGCCAGCAGCCTAGGACTCTCGCCCTCCGGGGAGCTGTTTTTT,CASSLGLSPSGELFF
TRBJ1-2,TRBV7-9,few,NA,TGTGCCAGCAGCGCCGGGGGAAACTATGGCTACACCTTC,CASSAGGNYGYTF
TRBJ1-2,TRBV5-4,NA,TRBD1,TGTGCCAGCAGCTTGGACCAAGGCAGGGGGAATAACTATGGCTACACCTTC,CASSLDQGRGNNYGYTF
TRBJ1-5,TRBV5-8,NA,NA,TGTGCCAGCAGCTTCTTGCCTGCGTCTGAGCCCCAGCATTTT,CASSFLPASEPQHF